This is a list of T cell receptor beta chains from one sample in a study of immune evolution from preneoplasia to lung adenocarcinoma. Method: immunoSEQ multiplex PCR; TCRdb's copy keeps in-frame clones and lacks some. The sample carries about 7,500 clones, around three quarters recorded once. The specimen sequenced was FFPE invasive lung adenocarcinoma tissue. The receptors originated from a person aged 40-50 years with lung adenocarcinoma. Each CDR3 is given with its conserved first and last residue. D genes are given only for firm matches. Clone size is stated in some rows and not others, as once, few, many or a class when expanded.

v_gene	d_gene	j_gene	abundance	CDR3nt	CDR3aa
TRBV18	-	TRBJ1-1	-	TGTGCCAGCTCACGTGAGAGGACAGAGAACATTGAAGCTTTCTTT	CASSRERTENIEAFF
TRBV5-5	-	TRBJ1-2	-	TGTGCCAGCAGCCCCCTTGAGAGGACCCTCTATGGCTACACCTTC	CASSPLERTLYGYTF
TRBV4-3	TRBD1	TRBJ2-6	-	TGCGCCAGCAGCCAAAGGACAGGGGGCTCTGGGGCCAACGTCCTGACTTTC	CASSQRTGGSGANVLTF
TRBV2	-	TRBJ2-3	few	TGTGCCAGCAGTCGCGAAGAGAGAAGCACAGATACGCAGTATTTT	CASSREERSTDTQYF
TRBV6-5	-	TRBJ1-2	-	TGTGCCAGCAGTTACTCGGGAGGGTATGGCTACACCTTC	CASSYSGGYGYTF
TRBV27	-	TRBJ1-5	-	TGTGCCAGCAGTTTAGACAGATGGAAAGAAAGCAATCAGCCCCAGCATTTT	CASSLDRWKESNQPQHF
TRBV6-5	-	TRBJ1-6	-	TGTGCCAGCAGTTTACAGCCCAGTGGGGGTTATTCACCCCTCCACTTT	CASSLQPSGGYSPLHF
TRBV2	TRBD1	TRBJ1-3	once	TGTGCCAAGGGACAGGCTTCGCCTGGAAACACCATATATTTT	CAKGQASPGNTIYF
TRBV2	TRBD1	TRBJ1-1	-	TGTGCCAGCAGTGTACAGGGGGCTTACACTGAAGCTTTCTTT	CASSVQGAYTEAFF
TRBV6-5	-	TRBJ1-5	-	TGTGCCAGCAGTTACGGCTCGGGGGGGCAACAGCATTTT	CASSYGSGGQQHF
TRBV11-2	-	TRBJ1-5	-	TGTGCCAGCAGCGGGGGGGGTGCTCAGCCCCAGCATTTT	CASSGGGAQPQHF
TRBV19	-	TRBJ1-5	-	TGTGCCAGTGGGGGGCAGGGATCTATGGCCCAGCATTTT	CASGGQGSMAQHF
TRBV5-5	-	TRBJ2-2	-	TGTGCCAGCAGCTTGACGGGAGCGAACACCGGGGAGCTGTTTTTT	CASSLTGANTGELFF
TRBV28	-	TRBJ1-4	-	TGTGCCAGCAGTTTGACCACACGTCGCGAAAAACTGTTTTTT	CASSLTTRREKLFF
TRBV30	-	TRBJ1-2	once	TGTGCCTGGACCTCAGTGGGAGGCTACACCTTC	CAWTSVGGYTF
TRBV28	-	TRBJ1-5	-	TGTGCCAGTCGAACCGTCCAGGGGAATCAGCCCCAGCATTTT	CASRTVQGNQPQHF
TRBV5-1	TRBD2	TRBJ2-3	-	TGCGCCAGCAACTTCGGGGGGTTCGGCACAGATACGCAGTATTTT	CASNFGGFGTDTQYF
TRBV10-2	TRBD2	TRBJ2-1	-	TGCGCCAGCAGTCTAGCGGGGGGGAGGGAGGGTGAGCAGTTCTTC	CASSLAGGREGEQFF
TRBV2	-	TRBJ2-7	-	TGTGCCAGCAGTGAATTTATCCACGAGCAGTACTTC	CASSEFIHEQYF
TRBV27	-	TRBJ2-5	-	TGTGCCAGCAGTTTAAGTAGGGGCCAAGAGACCCAGTACTTC	CASSLSRGQETQYF
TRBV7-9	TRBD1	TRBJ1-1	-	TGTGCCAGCACCATAATGGGAACAGGGGACACTGAAGCTTTCTTT	CASTIMGTGDTEAFF
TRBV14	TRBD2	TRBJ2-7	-	TGTGCCAGCAGCCTAGCGGGTACCTCCGAGCAGTACTTC	CASSLAGTSEQYF
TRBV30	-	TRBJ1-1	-	TGTGCCTGGAGTGTACCATGGGGGTACTCGAACACTGAAGCTTTCTTT	CAWSVPWGYSNTEAFF
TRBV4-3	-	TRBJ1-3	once	TGCGCCAGCAGCCAAAATCCTAATACAGGCGCTGGAAACACCATATATTTT	CASSQNPNTGAGNTIYF
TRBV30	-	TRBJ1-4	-	TGTGCCTGGAGTGTACAAGGGCGAGAAGAAGAAAAACTGTTTTTT	CAWSVQGREEEKLFF
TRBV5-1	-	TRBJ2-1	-	TGCGCCAGCAGCTTTTCTGGCGGGGATAGCTCCTACAATGAGCAGTTCTTC	CASSFSGGDSSYNEQFF
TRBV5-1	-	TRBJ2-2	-	TGCGCCAGCAGCTTGGCCAGGGACACCGGGGAGCTGTTTTTT	CASSLARDTGELFF
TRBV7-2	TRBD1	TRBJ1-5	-	TGTGCCAGCAGCCGGACAGGGGGCAATCAGCCCCAGCATTTT	CASSRTGGNQPQHF
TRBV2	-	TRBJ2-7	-	TGTGCCAGCAGTAGACGACAGTCCTACGAGCAGTACTTC	CASSRRQSYEQYF
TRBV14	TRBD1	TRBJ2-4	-	TGTGCCAGCAGCCACAAGGACAGGGATCGGAGCATTCAGTACTTC	CASSHKDRDRSIQYF
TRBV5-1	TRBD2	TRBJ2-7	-	TGCGCCAGCAGCTTGGCTAGCGGGAAGACCTACGAGCAGTACTTC	CASSLASGKTYEQYF
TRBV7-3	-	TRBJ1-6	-	TGTGCCAGTTCCGCGGGGGACTATAATTCACCCCTCCACTTT	CASSAGDYNSPLHF
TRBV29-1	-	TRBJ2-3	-	TGCAGCGCCCCGCGAGGACAAAGCACAGATACGCAGTATTTT	CSAPRGQSTDTQYF
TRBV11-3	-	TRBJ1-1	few	TGTGCCAGCAGCTTCAAGGGGAGTAGCGGCACTGAAGCTTTCTTT	CASSFKGSSGTEAFF
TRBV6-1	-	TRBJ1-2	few	TGTGCCAGCAGTGAAGGGTTAGGGACAAGATATGGCTACACCTTC	CASSEGLGTRYGYTF
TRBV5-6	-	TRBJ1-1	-	TGTGCCAGCAGCTTGCAAGGGCTCGGGGTGGTCACTGAAGCTTTCTTT	CASSLQGLGVVTEAFF
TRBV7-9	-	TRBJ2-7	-	TGTGCCAGCAGCTCCCGGGATTACGAGCAGTACTTC	CASSSRDYEQYF
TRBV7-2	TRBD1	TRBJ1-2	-	TGTGCCAGCAGGTCAGGGGGAGTGCCGGTTGGCTACACCTTC	CASRSGGVPVGYTF
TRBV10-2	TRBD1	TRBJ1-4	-	TGCGCCAGCAGCCGGAGCGGCCGGACAGGGGCTGAAAAACTGTTTTTT	CASSRSGRTGAEKLFF
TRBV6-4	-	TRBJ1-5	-	TGTGCCAGCAGTGACTCGAATCACGACCGAAATCAGCCCCAGCATTTT	CASSDSNHDRNQPQHF
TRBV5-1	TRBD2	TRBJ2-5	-	TGCGCCAGCATCCGCAGCGGGGGGCTGGAAGAGACCCAGTACTTC	CASIRSGGLEETQYF
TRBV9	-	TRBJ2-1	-	TGTGCCAGCAGTGCGACGATGTACAATGAGCAGTTCTTC	CASSATMYNEQFF
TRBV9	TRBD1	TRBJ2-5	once	TGTGCCAGCAGCCCCCCAGGACAGGGCCCTGTGACCCAGTACTTC	CASSPPGQGPVTQYF
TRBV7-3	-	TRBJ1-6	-	TGTGCCAGCAGCGCGGACTGGAATTCACCCCTCCACTTT	CASSADWNSPLHF
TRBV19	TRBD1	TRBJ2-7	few	TGTGCCAGTAGTCCAAAGGGACAGGAAATTTTATACGAGCAGTACTTC	CASSPKGQEILYEQYF
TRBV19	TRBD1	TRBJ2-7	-	TGTGCCAGTAGTAACAGGGGAACCTACGAGCAGTACTTC	CASSNRGTYEQYF
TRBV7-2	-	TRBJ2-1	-	TGTGCCAGCAGCTTAGCTGCGCAGGGGGGCAATGAGCAGTTCTTC	CASSLAAQGGNEQFF
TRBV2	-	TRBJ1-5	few	TGTGCCAGCAGTGAATTGAGGGGACGACAGCCCCAGCATTTT	CASSELRGRQPQHF
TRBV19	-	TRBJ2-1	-	TGTGCCAGTAGTATCCGGCAGAGTTACAATGAGCAGTTCTTC	CASSIRQSYNEQFF
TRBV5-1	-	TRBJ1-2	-	TGCGCCAGCAGCTTGGGACAGGTCGACTATGGCTACACCTTC	CASSLGQVDYGYTF
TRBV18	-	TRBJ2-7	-	TGTGCCAGCTCACCACCGGGGAAATCCTACGAGCAGTACTTC	CASSPPGKSYEQYF
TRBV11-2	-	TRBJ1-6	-	TGTGCCAGCAGTAGGGCGGAAAATTCACCCCTCCACTTT	CASSRAENSPLHF
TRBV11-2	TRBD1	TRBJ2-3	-	TGTGCCAGCAGCGGAACCGGGACAGGGGGCACAGATACGCAGTATTTT	CASSGTGTGGTDTQYF
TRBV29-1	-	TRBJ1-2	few	TGCAGCGTTCTTGACGGGGGAAGGAACTATGGCTACACCTTC	CSVLDGGRNYGYTF